These 6 T cell receptor beta chains were all obtained from the same sample, sequenced in a study of shared clonotypes between healthy human individuals. Clones were read by immunoSEQ multiplex PCR, and TCRdb kept only the in-frame ones, dropping some. The table lists about 2 million clones, roughly 94% of them singletons, with roughly 0.13% in the top ten. The specimen was naive CD4+ T cells sorted from blood. Stated subset: CD45RA+ positively selected. Source of these receptors: a man between 18 and 29 years old in good health.

This chain joins TRBV6-5 and TRBJ1-6; perhaps TRBD1 as D (6 bases). Trimming left V 7 bases short and J 13 bases short, with 20 bases between. This CDR3 is built from 14 residues. The germline V gene has CDR1 MNHEY and CDR2 SVGAGI. Written as DNA, the CDR3 is TGTGCCAGCAAGGGGAGGACAGAAGACTCTCCCCTCCACTTT. As protein: CASKGRTEDSPLHF.

The CDR3 coding sequence is TGTGCCTGGTGGCCCGGGACTAGCGATACGCAGTATTTT. Encoded protein: CAWWPGTSDTQYF. V is TRBV30 and J is TRBJ2-3, with TRBD2 matching over 9 bases. The CDR3 is 13 amino acids. Germline-derived CDR1 and CDR2 are GTSNPN and SVGIG (reference sequence). With 5 bases clipped from V and 6 bases from J, the junction kept 6 bases outside the gene matches.

The chain combines TRBV5-6 with TRBJ2-6, with D possibly matching TRBD1 (6 bases). CDR1 is SGHDT and CDR2 is YYEEEE in the germline V gene. Trimming pared 4 bases from V and 0 bases from J, leaving 20 bases between. The CDR3 has 19 residues. The CDR3 sequence: CASSKIGLGASSGANVLTF. CDR3 DNA: TGTGCCAGCAGCAAGATAGGACTGGGGGCCTCCTCTGGGGCCAACGTCCTGACTTTC.

CDR3 sequence: CASSMNSPGYGYTF. CDR3 sequence (DNA): TGTGCCAGCAGTATGAACAGCCCCGGCTATGGCTACACCTTC. The V gene is TRBV6-5, the J gene TRBJ1-2; D is unresolved. Trimming pared 5 bases from V and 4 bases from J, leaving 14 bases between. This CDR3 is 14 amino acids long. CDR1 is MNHEY, CDR2 SVGAGI, per germline.

Concerning this clone itself: The sample carries other DNA sequences with the same CDR3. The V and J genes are TRBV6-5 and TRBJ2-7; 7 bases line up with TRBD1. The CDR3 loop spans 12 amino acids. Trimming cost V 6 bases and J 6 bases; bases outside gene matches: 5. Germline assignment: CDR1 MNHEY and CDR2 SVGAGI. CDR3 loop: CASSLDRVEQYF. The CDR3 nucleotides read TGTGCCAGCAGCCTAGACAGGGTCGAGCAGTACTTC.

The V call is TRBV5-1, the J call TRBJ2-5; D unclear. Looked up from germline, CDR1 is SGHRS and CDR2 is YFSETQ. This CDR3 contains 13 residues. V lost 0 bases and J lost 5, with 8 bases in between. CDR3 nucleotide sequence: TGCGCCAGCAGCTTGGGTAAGATGGAGACCCAGTACTTC. Its translation: CASSLGKMETQYF.